This T cell receptor beta chain was captured in a study of identical twins. Template switching supplied a universal primer site; unique molecular identifiers were carried on the cDNA. TCRdb re-analysed the 5' RACE reads in MiXCR, keeping a single row per CDR3 protein. The data contain 250,000 to 300,000 distinct CDR3 sequences, roughly 8.7% of them singletons. At least ten counts were recorded for this clonotype. Its antigen is unidentified. Notes on the study in general: Surplus twin overlap in beta out-of-frame sequences was less pronounced. While abundant cord blood beta clonotypes carried fewer insertions, memory repertoires showed no such pattern.

There were only healthy Caucasians among the donors. The same data also went into a second study, on yellow fever vaccine responses in identical twins.

The TCR comes from a woman younger than 30 in good health. Input material: CD8+ T cells sorted from blood.

The CDR3 sequence: CASSPMVTDTQYF. In DNA form, the CDR3 reads TGCGCCAGCAGCCCCATGGTAACAGATACGCAGTATTTT. The gene calls are TRBV5-1 and TRBJ2-3; no clear D gene. Trimming removed 4 bases at V and 3 bases at J, with 9 bases between. Germline V lookup: CDR1 SGHRS, CDR2 YFSETQ. This CDR3 spans 13 amino acids.